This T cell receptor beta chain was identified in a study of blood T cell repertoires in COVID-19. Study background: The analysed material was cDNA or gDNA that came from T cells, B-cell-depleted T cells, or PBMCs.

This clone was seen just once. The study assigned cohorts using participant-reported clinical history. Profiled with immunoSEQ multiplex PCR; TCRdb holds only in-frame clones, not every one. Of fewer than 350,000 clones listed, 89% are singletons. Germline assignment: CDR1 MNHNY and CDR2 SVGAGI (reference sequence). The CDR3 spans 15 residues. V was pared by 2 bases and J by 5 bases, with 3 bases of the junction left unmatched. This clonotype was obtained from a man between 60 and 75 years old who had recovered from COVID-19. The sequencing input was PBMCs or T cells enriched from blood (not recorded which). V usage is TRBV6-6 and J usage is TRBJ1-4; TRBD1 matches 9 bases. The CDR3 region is CASSYPGTGNEKLFF. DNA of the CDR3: TGTGCCAGCAGTTACCCAGGGACAGGGAATGAAAAACTGTTTTTT.